Shown below are 15 T cell receptor beta chains from a single sample sequenced in a study of shared clonotypes between healthy human individuals. Assay used: immunoSEQ multiplex PCR; TCRdb lists only in-frame clones, some missing. The sample shows about 1.5 million clones, 95% to 99% of them seen only once. The sequenced sample consisted of naive CD4+ T cells sorted from blood. Subset denoted: CD45RA+ positively selected. All receptors derive from a man aged 30 to 39 in good health.

CDR3 sequence: CATSVFPGQGPAQPQHF. The CDR3 DNA follows: TGTGCCACCAGCGTTTTCCCGGGACAGGGCCCAGCTCAGCCCCAGCATTTT. The chain has TRBV15 and TRBJ1-5, with 9 bases identical to TRBD1. Germline lookup yields CDR1 LNHNV and CDR2 YYDKDF (reference sequence). Trimming removed 5 bases from V and 6 bases from J; junction bases left unmatched: 14. CDR3 length equals 17 residues. The complete variable domain, with remaining parts taken from reference TRBV15 and TRBJ1-5, reads DAMVIQNPRYQVTQFGKPVTLSCSQTLNHNVMYWYQQKSSQAPKLLFHYYDKDFNNEADTPDNFQSRRPNTSFCFLDIRSPGLGDTAMYLCATSVFPGQGPAQPQHFGDGTRLSIL.

The rearrangement joins TRBV4-1 to TRBJ2-7, with 7 positions matching TRBD2. The germline V gene encodes CDR1 MGHRA and CDR2 YSYEKL. J was trimmed by 0 bases and V by 1 base; bases with no gene match: 9. CDR3 length: 17 residues. This CDR3 is CASSQVLAELPSYEQYF. As DNA, the CDR3 is TGCGCCAGCAGCCAAGTCCTAGCGGAACTACCCTCCTACGAGCAGTACTTC.

J is TRBJ1-3 and V is TRBV18; D remains ambiguous. Germline V CDR1 and CDR2: KGHSH, LQKENI. This CDR3 comprises 15 residues. Trimming shortened V by 2 bases and J by 4 bases, and 12 bases separated the two germline ends. The CDR3 DNA is TGTGCCAGCTCACCAGCCCAGGCGAGGGGAAACACCATATATTTT. This translates into CASSPAQARGNTIYF.

The V and J genes are TRBV7-2 and TRBJ1-5; weak D call: TRBD1 (6 bases). Germline CDR1 and CDR2: SGHTA and FQGNSA. This CDR3 contains 15 residues. Trimming cost V 1 base and J 4 bases, with 11 bases left between them. CDR3 in DNA: TGTGCCAGCAGCTTAGACTTCAGGGGAAATCAGCCCCAGCATTTT. Translated: CASSLDFRGNQPQHF.

Turning to this clone: The same CDR3 can be traced to other DNA sequences in this sample. V is TRBV28 and J is TRBJ1-2, with 7 nucleotides matching TRBD1. The CDR3 runs to 12 residues. V shed 6 bases and J 6 bases; nucleotides not matched to a gene: 4. Germline assignment: CDR1 MDHEN and CDR2 SYDVKM. The CDR3 sequence is CASSLTGDGYTF. The DNA of the CDR3 is TGTGCCAGCAGCCTTACAGGGGATGGCTACACCTTC.

V is TRBV5-4 and J is TRBJ2-1; 15 bases agree with TRBD2. Germline V CDR1 and CDR2: SGHNT, YYREEE (reference sequence). Trimming cost V 4 bases and J 4 bases; bases outside gene matches: 15. The CDR3 runs 20 residues. The CDR3, as DNA: TGTGCCAGCAGCAAACCGGGACTAGCGGGAGGACTGCAAATATACAATGAGCAGTTCTTC. Translation gives CASSKPGLAGGLQIYNEQFF.

This chain uses TRBV6-5 with TRBJ2-1; tentative D call: TRBD1 (6 bases). This CDR3 has 14 residues. The germline gives CDR1 MNHEY, CDR2 SVGAGI. Trimming left V 4 bases short and J 5 bases short, with 12 bases between. The chain's CDR3 is CASSFRDTNNEQFF. CDR3 sequence (DNA): TGTGCCAGCAGTTTCCGGGACACGAACAATGAGCAGTTCTTC.

The chain joins TRBV7-9 to TRBJ2-7, with D possibly being TRBD2 (5 bases). Germline V gives CDR1 SEHNR, CDR2 FQNEAQ (reference sequence). This CDR3 is 18 amino acids long. V was shortened by 1 base and J by 4 bases, with 23 bases between the two germline ends. CDR3 loop: CASSLGVLTSTAPYEQYF. CDR3 sequence (DNA): TGTGCCAGCAGCTTAGGGGTCCTTACTAGTACCGCCCCTTACGAGCAGTACTTC. Supplemented by reference TRBV7-9 and TRBJ2-7, the full variable domain reads DTGVSQNPRHKITKRGQNVTFRCDPISEHNRLYWYRQTLGQGPEFLTYFQNEAQLEKSRLLSDRFSAERPKGSFSTLEIQRTEQGDSAMYLCASSLGVLTSTAPYEQYFGPGTRLTVT.

With regard to this clone: Other DNA sequences in this specimen translate into the identical CDR3. This sequence joins TRBV18 and TRBJ2-5; 7 nucleotides line up with TRBD1. The CDR3 runs 15 residues. J gave up 1 base and V 2 bases, and 4 bases lay outside the gene matches. Germline V lookup: CDR1 KGHSH, CDR2 LQKENI. The DNA of the CDR3 is TGTGCCAGCTCACCAAGACAGGGCACCCAAGAGACCCAGTACTTC. It specifies CASSPRQGTQETQYF.

The rearrangement joins TRBV15 to TRBJ1-4; 9 nucleotides align to TRBD1. The CDR3 covers 15 residues. Germline CDR1 reads LNHNV; CDR2 reads YYDKDF (reference sequence). The V gene end was trimmed by 7 bases and the J gene end by 3 bases; junction bases not matched to a gene: 6. Here the CDR3 DNA reads TGTGCCACCAAACAGGGGGCGCTTCCTAATGAAAAACTGTTTTTT. This encodes CATKQGALPNEKLFF.

The chain employs TRBV11-3 and TRBJ2-1; no definite D call. CDR1 SGHNT and CDR2 YENEEA come from the germline V gene. Trimming took off 4 bases at V and 8 bases at J, with 9 bases between the two ends. CDR3 size: 12 residues. CDR3 sequence: CASSSLSHEQFF. Here the CDR3 DNA reads TGTGCCAGCAGCTCCCTGAGCCATGAGCAGTTCTTC.

This sequence joins TRBV7-2 and TRBJ2-2; D is unclear. The CDR3 is made up of 14 amino acids. Trimming took 2 bases from V and 2 from J, leaving 6 bases between them. CDR1 SGHTA and CDR2 FQGNSA come from the germline V gene. The CDR3 region has the DNA TGTGCCAGCAGCTTAACTATAAACACCGGGGAGCTGTTTTTT. Its protein product is CASSLTINTGELFF.

This rearrangement joins TRBV6-1 to TRBJ2-1; perhaps TRBD1 as D (5 bases). The CDR3 is made up of 11 amino acids. Germline-derived CDR1 and CDR2 are MNHNS and SASEGT. Trimming left V 7 bases short and J 13 bases short, with 14 bases between. CDR3 sequence reads: CASTGSWSQFF. DNA of the CDR3: TGTGCCAGCACAGGGTCTTGGTCCCAGTTCTTC.

To note about this clone: The junction differs from germline at one of its ends, possibly a read error. This chain connects TRBV5-3 to TRBJ2-3; 7 bases are shared with TRBD1. TRBV5-3 belongs to the ORF category, with a function that is uncertain. The CDR3 has 15 amino acids. The CDR3 nucleotides are TGTGCCAGCAGCTTGGCTTCGGACAGGTGGGATACGCAGTATTTT. Protein product: CASSLASDRWDTQYF.

The chain joins TRBV29-1 to TRBJ2-1, with 10 bases that match TRBD2. From germline, CDR1 is SQVTM and CDR2 ANQGSEA. There are 13 residues in the CDR3. Trimming cost V 6 bases and J 9 bases; bases outside gene matches: 8. In DNA, the CDR3 is TGCAGCGTCGCGGGACTAGCGAAGGGTGAGCAGTTCTTC. Protein sequence: CSVAGLAKGEQFF.